The 30 T cell receptor beta chains reported below all come from one sample, sequenced in a study of cytomegalovirus exposure and HLA in healthy donors. A multiplex PCR was run with 60 Vbeta primers and 13 Jbeta primers. Method: immunoSEQ multiplex PCR; TCRdb's copy keeps in-frame clones and lacks some. The sample lists some 160,000 clones; more than 65% were seen once. Sequencing was done on a sample of PBMCs. These receptors all stem from a woman in her twenties or thirties in good health and CMV-seronegative.

The chain recombines TRBV4-1 with TRBJ2-3; TRBD2 aligns across 8 bases. The V segment lost 1 base and the J segment 3 bases; nucleotides outside the gene matches: 3. Germline CDR1 MGHRA, CDR2 YSYEKL. The CDR3 is 15 residues long. The CDR3 region is CASSQASGLTDTQYF. CDR3 coding DNA: TGCGCCAGCAGCCAAGCTAGCGGGCTTACAGATACGCAGTATTTT.

The chain is built from TRBV9 and TRBJ1-4; no firm D call. The V and J ends lost 4 bases and 0 bases respectively, with 10 bases between them. This CDR3 has 15 residues. Per the germline V gene, CDR1 is SGDLS and CDR2 is YYNGEE. CDR3 sequence: CASSPYIATNEKLFF. CDR3 DNA: TGTGCCAGCAGCCCGTATATTGCAACTAATGAAAAACTGTTTTTT.

The chain has TRBV5-4 and TRBJ1-3, with 7 positions matching TRBD1. Germline CDR1 reads SGHNT; CDR2 reads YYREEE (reference sequence). J lost 0 bases, V lost 5 bases, and 5 bases had no gene match. The length of the CDR3 is 15 residues. CDR3 DNA sequence: TGTGCCAGCAGTCGACAGGGATTCTCTGGAAACACCATATATTTT. It codes for CASSRQGFSGNTIYF. The full variable domain, with the rest looked up from reference TRBV5-4 and TRBJ1-3, is ETGVTQSPTHLIKTRGQQVTLRCSSQSGHNTVSWYQQALGQGPQFIFQYYREEENGRGNFPPRFSGLQFPNYSSELNVNALELDDSALYLCASSRQGFSGNTIYFGEGSWLTVV.

This clone has more than one count but fewer than ten. The V call is TRBV2, the J call TRBJ1-5; perhaps TRBD1 as D (6 bases). Germline values: CDR1 SNHLY, CDR2 FYNNEI. V lost 6 bases to trimming and J lost 4 bases, with 10 bases between them. The CDR3 extends over 13 amino acids. The CDR3 protein is CASRSTGNQPQHF. CDR3 coding DNA: TGTGCCAGCAGATCGACAGGAAATCAGCCCCAGCATTTT.

This chain joins TRBV5-1 and TRBJ2-1, with TRBD2 as a possible D gene (5 bases). Trimming cost V 7 bases and J 4 bases, with 18 bases left between them. From germline, CDR1 is SGHRS and CDR2 YFSETQ. CDR3 size: 15 residues. The CDR3 nucleotides are TGCGCCAGCGGGTATGGGGTCGGGGTATACAATGAGCAGTTCTTC. As protein: CASGYGVGVYNEQFF.

This clone appeared a few times. The V call is TRBV30, the J call TRBJ2-5, with 12 bases that match TRBD2. Trimming at V came to 3 bases and at J to 2 bases, leaving 7 bases not matched to a gene. The CDR3 is 16 residues long. Germline V gene sequence: CDR1 GTSNPN, CDR2 SVGIG (reference sequence). In DNA, the CDR3 is TGTGCCTGGAGCCGAACTAGCGGGAGGAGGCAAGAGACCCAGTACTTC. Amino acids: CAWSRTSGRRQETQYF.

About this clone: This sample also contains other DNA sequences that code for the same CDR3. The V call is TRBV5-1, the J call TRBJ2-3; the D is unclear. V gave up 0 bases and J gave up 0 bases, with 5 bases separating them. From germline, CDR1 is SGHRS and CDR2 YFSETQ. The CDR3 is made up of 14 amino acids. Written as DNA, the CDR3 is TGCGCCAGCAGCTTGGATTCTAGCACAGATACGCAGTATTTT. Encoded protein: CASSLDSSTDTQYF.

The V and J genes are TRBV5-1 and TRBJ2-5; the match to TRBD2 covers 7 bases. Germline assignment: CDR1 SGHRS and CDR2 YFSETQ. The CDR3 is 14 residues long. J was trimmed by 0 bases and V by 4 bases; bases with no gene match: 3. The CDR3 nucleotides are TGCGCCAGCAGCCAGGGACTAAACCAAGAGACCCAGTACTTC. This codes for CASSQGLNQETQYF. Filled out from reference TRBV5-1 and TRBJ2-5, the complete variable domain reads KAGVTQTPRYLIKTRGQQVTLSCSPISGHRSVSWYQQTPGQGLQFLFEYFSETQRNKGNFPGRFSGRQFSNSRSEMNVSTLELGDSALYLCASSQGLNQETQYFGPGTRLLVL.

The chain carries TRBV11-2 and TRBJ2-5; TRBD2 matches at 12 bases. CDR3 length: 16 residues. Per the germline V gene, CDR1 is SGHAT and CDR2 is FQNNGV. V shed 0 bases, J shed 2 bases, and the junction held 1 base outside the gene matches. DNA for the CDR3: TGTGCCAGCAGCTTAGACGGACTAGCGGGACAAGAGACCCAGTACTTC. It is translated as CASSLDGLAGQETQYF.

This chain uses TRBV29-1 with TRBJ2-3; 13 bases agree with TRBD2. The CDR3 contains 13 residues. The V gene's germline CDR1 is SQVTM and CDR2 ANQGSEA. The CDR3 DNA follows: TGCATAACTAGCGGGGGGGGGACGAATACGCAGTATTTT. Translation: CITSGGGTNTQYF.

This clone has more than one count but fewer than ten. The CDR3 DNA sequence: TGTGCCTGGAGTCCGGACAGAAACCCCAAAAACATTCAGTACTTC. As protein: CAWSPDRNPKNIQYF. This chain joins TRBV30 and TRBJ2-4; D perhaps matches TRBD1 (6 bases). Trimming removed 2 bases from V and 2 bases from J, with 13 bases in between. The CDR3 runs 15 residues. The V gene's germline CDR1 is GTSNPN and CDR2 SVGIG (reference sequence).

CDR3 loop: CASSLAGTGRGYTF. CDR3 nucleotide sequence: TGCGCCAGCAGCTTGGCCGGGACAGGGAGAGGCTACACCTTC. The rearrangement links TRBV5-1 to TRBJ1-2; TRBD1 matches 9 bases. The CDR3 runs 14 residues. The germline gives CDR1 SGHRS, CDR2 YFSETQ. V trimming: 0 bases; J trimming: 8 bases; junction bases outside the gene matches: 5.

This rearrangement joins TRBV10-1 to TRBJ2-3; D is possibly TRBD2 (6 bases). CDR3 size: 13 residues. Germline-derived CDR1 and CDR2 are WNHNN and SYGVQD (reference sequence). V dropped 5 bases and J dropped 2 bases, with 8 bases sitting between them. For the CDR3, the DNA is TGCGCCAGCAGTCGGGAGTTCACAGATACGCAGTATTTT. Translating it yields CASSREFTDTQYF.

The chain carries TRBV27 and TRBJ1-2; D remains ambiguous. CDR1 and CDR2 (germline): MNHEY, SMNVEV (reference sequence). The CDR3 is 11 amino acids. Trimming took 5 bases from V and 7 from J, leaving 8 bases between them. CDR3 in amino acids: CASSGQCGYTF. CDR3 bases: TGTGCCAGCAGTGGTCAGTGTGGCTACACCTTC.

The CDR3, as DNA: TGTGCCAGCAGCTCGCAGACAGCCTCCTACGAGCAGTACTTC. Its protein product is CASSSQTASYEQYF. The rearrangement uses TRBV7-2 and TRBJ2-7; possibly TRBD1 for D (5 bases). This CDR3 spans 14 amino acids. Germline CDR1 reads SGHTA; CDR2 reads FQGNSA. The ends were cut back, 4 bases at V and 0 bases at J, with 10 bases in the middle.

The rearrangement joins TRBV2 to TRBJ1-2; possibly TRBD1 for D (5 bases). Trimming left V 4 bases short and J 8 bases short, with 17 bases between. The CDR3 runs to 14 residues. Germline-derived CDR1 and CDR2 are SNHLY and FYNNEI. CDR3 bases: TGTGCCAGCAGTGGACTCCCTTCGGGGGTAGGCTACACCTTC. Its translation is CASSGLPSGVGYTF. The full variable domain, completed using reference TRBV2 and TRBJ1-2, is EPEVTQTPSHQVTQMGQEVILRCVPISNHLYFYWYRQILGQKVEFLVSFYNNEISEKSEIFDDQFSVERPDGSNFTLKIRSTKLEDSAMYFCASSGLPSGVGYTFGSGTRLTVV.

The J gene is TRBJ2-1, the V gene TRBV11-2, with 7 bases matching TRBD2. CDR3 length equals 15 residues. Germline loops: CDR1 SGHAT, CDR2 FQNNGV. V was pared by 1 base and J by 6 bases, with 6 bases of the junction left unmatched. Here the CDR3 DNA reads TGTGCCAGCAGCTTAGCGGGAGGCTGGTCCAATGAGCAGTTCTTC. Protein sequence: CASSLAGGWSNEQFF.

This clone turned up a few times. The chain joins TRBV5-6 to TRBJ2-5; TRBD1 matches at 11 bases. The CDR3 contains 18 residues. With V trimmed by 4 bases and J by 5 bases, 16 bases remained unmatched. The germline V gene has CDR1 SGHDT and CDR2 YYEEEE. In DNA form, the CDR3 reads TGTGCCAGCAGCACGACCCGGTTCGGGACAGGGGGAGGTGAGACCCAGTACTTC. Its translation is CASSTTRFGTGGGETQYF.

This chain links TRBV18 with TRBJ1-2, with D perhaps TRBD1 (5 bases). Trimming shortened V by 0 bases and J by 8 bases, and 10 bases separated the two germline ends. The germline V gene encodes CDR1 KGHSH and CDR2 LQKENI. The CDR3 contains 13 residues. The CDR3 DNA follows: TGTGCCAGCTCACCACCGGAGGGGTCAGGCTACACCTTC. It encodes CASSPPEGSGYTF. Full variable domain (rest looked up from reference TRBV18 and TRBJ1-2): NAGVMQNPRHLVRRRGQEARLRCSPMKGHSHVYWYRQLPEEGLKFMVYLQKENIIDESGMPKERFSAEFPKEGPSILRIQQVVRGDSAAYFCASSPPEGSGYTFGSGTRLTVV.

The gene calls are TRBV25-1 and TRBJ1-2; 8 positions match TRBD1. The junction had 18 bases not matched to a gene; V was cut back by 2 bases and J by 7 bases. Germline V gives CDR1 MGHDK, CDR2 SYGVNS. This CDR3 is 18 amino acids long. In nucleotides, the CDR3 is TGTGCCAGCAGTGAAAAATACCCAAGATCGGACAGGGAGGGTGGCTACACCTTC. Translating gives CASSEKYPRSDREGGYTF.

The genes are TRBV18 and TRBJ1-1; D uncertain. Trimming left V 3 bases short and J 1 base short, with 9 bases between. Germline-derived CDR1 and CDR2 are KGHSH and LQKENI. CDR3 length: 14 amino acids. The CDR3 here is CASSPSSGNTEAFF. CDR3 in DNA: TGTGCCAGCTCACCCTCCTCGGGGAACACTGAAGCTTTCTTT.

The chain recombines TRBV5-1 with TRBJ1-1; TRBD1 might be the D (6 bases). Germline values: CDR1 SGHRS, CDR2 YFSETQ. CDR3 size: 13 residues. Trimming removed 4 bases at V and 0 bases at J, with 7 bases between. CDR3 region: CASSGQLNTEAFF. CDR3 DNA sequence: TGCGCCAGCAGCGGACAGTTGAACACTGAAGCTTTCTTT.

The chain couples TRBV7-2 to TRBJ2-1, with 9 bases fitting TRBD2. V dropped 5 bases and J dropped 14; count of bases not matched to a gene: 16. Looked up from germline, CDR1 is SGHTA and CDR2 is FQGNSA. This CDR3 contains 15 residues. CDR3 protein: CASSPSGVSGRSEFF. CDR3 nucleotides: TGTGCCAGCAGCCCCAGCGGTGTTAGCGGGAGATCTGAGTTCTTC.

The gene calls are TRBV5-4 and TRBJ1-2, with 11 nucleotides matching TRBD1. Looked up from germline, CDR1 is SGHNT and CDR2 is YYREEE (reference sequence). V lost 5 bases, J lost 1 base, and 4 bases stayed unmatched. The CDR3 loop spans 15 amino acids. CDR3 amino acids: CASSWDRGVNYGYTF. The CDR3 DNA is TGTGCCAGCAGTTGGGACAGGGGGGTTAACTATGGCTACACCTTC.

The J gene is TRBJ1-1, the V gene TRBV7-3, with D possibly matching TRBD1 (5 bases). V was cut by 0 bases and J by 1 base, with 6 bases left in between. Germline V gene data show CDR1 as SGHTA and CDR2 as FQGTGA. This CDR3 is 14 amino acids long. CDR3 region: CASSLTDRNTEAFF. The CDR3 DNA follows: TGTGCCAGCAGCTTAACAGACAGGAACACTGAAGCTTTCTTT.

This clone was observed a handful of times. The chain uses TRBV5-4 and TRBJ2-2; D is possibly TRBD1 (6 bases). Trimming took off 0 bases at V and 6 bases at J, with 9 bases between the two ends. Germline V lookup: CDR1 SGHNT, CDR2 YYREEE (reference sequence). CDR3 size: 14 residues. CDR3 amino acids: CASSLDGGPGELFF. The CDR3 DNA is TGTGCCAGCAGCTTGGATGGGGGCCCCGGGGAGCTGTTTTTT.

This sequence joins TRBV28 and TRBJ1-5; no reliable D call. CDR1 is MDHEN and CDR2 is SYDVKM in the germline V gene. The length of the CDR3 is 16 residues. V lost 1 base and J lost 3, with 13 bases in between. The chain's CDR3 is CASSLYKRMSNQPQHF. The DNA of the CDR3 is TGTGCCAGCAGTTTATACAAAAGAATGTCCAATCAGCCCCAGCATTTT.

The chain uses TRBV13 and TRBJ2-2, with 7 bases lining up with TRBD2. The germline V gene encodes CDR1 PRHDT and CDR2 FYEKMQ (reference sequence). The CDR3 has 16 residues. Trimming cost V 8 bases and J 0 bases; bases outside gene matches: 9. The CDR3 here is CASVGGRYANTGELFF. As DNA, the CDR3 is TGTGCCAGCGTCGGCGGGAGATACGCGAACACCGGGGAGCTGTTTTTT.

The chain uses TRBV15 and TRBJ2-7, with 9 nucleotides matching TRBD1. The CDR3 loop spans 14 amino acids. Germline-derived CDR1 and CDR2 are LNHNV and YYDKDF (reference sequence). V lost 8 bases and J lost 3; bases outside the gene matches: 8. Here the CDR3 reads CATSTGGDGYEQYF. DNA for the CDR3: TGTGCCACCTCTACAGGGGGCGACGGCTACGAGCAGTACTTC.

This clone showed up just once. The chain links TRBV7-9 to TRBJ1-2, with a tentative D call TRBD1 (6 bases). In germline, CDR1 is SEHNR, CDR2 FQNEAQ (reference sequence). Trimming removed 7 bases from V and 5 bases from J, with 29 bases in between. This CDR3 has 18 amino acids. Here the CDR3 DNA reads TGTGCCAGCACCCCAGGGGAGGGGACCTATACGGGCGGTTATGGCTACACCTTC. This gives the protein CASTPGEGTYTGGYGYTF. The full variable domain, completed using reference TRBV7-9 and TRBJ1-2, is DTGVSQNPRHKITKRGQNVTFRCDPISEHNRLYWYRQTLGQGPEFLTYFQNEAQLEKSRLLSDRFSAERPKGSFSTLEIQRTEQGDSAMYLCASTPGEGTYTGGYGYTFGSGTRLTVV.